This record concerns one T cell receptor (beta chain) sequence. Its antigen is still unknown. The data stem from a study of T cell responses to AZD1222 COVID-19 vaccine. Whole-study results and caveats: Donors were largely white British and mainly female; clonal diversity was possibly underestimated.

This CDR3 is built from 14 residues. The V end was cut by 3 bases, the J end by 4 bases, with 12 bases between. Per germline, CDR1 LNHDA and CDR2 SQIVND (reference sequence). Clones were read by immunoSEQ multiplex PCR, and TCRdb kept only the in-frame ones, dropping some. The sample includes over 100,000 clones, nearly 90% of them seen just once. Sequenced material: peripheral blood, taken on day 0 of MenACWY control vaccination. The chain combines TRBV19 with TRBJ1-1, with D hard to call. This TCR came from an adult in good health. CDR3 amino acids: CASSIRGRVTEAFF. The CDR3 DNA sequence: TGTGCCAGTAGTATCCGGGGTAGGGTCACTGAAGCTTTCTTT.